This is a list of T cell receptor beta chains from one sample in a study of cytomegalovirus exposure and HLA in healthy donors. The data were produced by immunoSEQ multiplex PCR, yet TCRdb's version contains in-frame clones alone and is incomplete. Seen here are 110,000 or so clones, about four fifths observed once, and the top ten hold 1% to 1.5%. The specimen was PBMCs. Receptors originate from a man aged 35 to 55 in good health and CMV-seronegative. The CDR3 runs from the conserved cysteine through the conserved F or W.

V: TRBV5-6
CDR3: CASSSVLDYEQYF

V: TRBV7-2
CDR3: CASLPVTGSNQPQHF

V: TRBV4-1
CDR3: CASSHRTSGGTYNEQFF

V: TRBV10-3
CDR3: CAISEGTGRWDGYTF

V: TRBV27
CDR3: CASSLSGGRNQETQYF

V: TRBV4-1
CDR3: CASSQGRLAGGPWDTQYF

V: TRBV9
CDR3: CASSVTGGSNTEAFF

V: TRBV2
CDR3: CASNGGANVLTF

V: TRBV4-2
CDR3: CASSQSPGEIAEAFF

V: TRBV7-2
CDR3: CASSFWGGPSTDTQYF

V: TRBV19
CDR3: CASSPPGREPYEQYF

V: TRBV4-3
CDR3: CASSQGQGYYEQYF

V: TRBV19
CDR3: CASSIRDRVGYTF

V: TRBV10-1
CDR3: CASSPQGAGETQYF

V: TRBV9
CDR3: CASSTRTGSSYEQYF

V: TRBV7-2
CDR3: CASSFGGQAKTNEKLFF